Following are 32 T cell receptor beta chains from one sample sequenced in a study of T-cell reconstitution after alpha-beta-depleted transplantation in children. Unique molecular identifiers were incorporated during preparation of the TCRbeta library. TCRdb re-called the PCR reads with MiXCR, one entry per CDR3 protein. Found here are more than 400,000 distinct CDR3 sequences, over 40% of them singletons; the top ten hold 27%. The input for sequencing was PBMCs, taken before TCRalphabeta/CD19-depleted stem cell transplant. These receptors all stem from a girl aged 2 to 9 with aplastic anemia, due to receive a stem cell transplant.

This clonotype appeared a single time. This sequence joins TRBV4-1 and TRBJ2-5, with D hard to call. The CDR3 covers 14 residues. V lost 4 bases and J 2 bases, leaving 11 bases between the germline ends. Germline V lookup: CDR1 MGHRA, CDR2 YSYEKL. As DNA, the CDR3 is TGCGCCAGCAGCCCGATAAACTCTCAAGAGACCCAGTACTTC. Translation gives CASSPINSQETQYF.

This clonotype showed up just a few times. The chain carries TRBV20-1 and TRBJ1-5, with D perhaps TRBD1 (6 bases). The germline V gene encodes CDR1 DFQATT and CDR2 SNEGSKA (reference sequence). V lost 6 bases, J lost 1 base, and 13 bases lay in between. The CDR3 length is 14 residues. DNA for the CDR3: TGCAGTGCCCGGGACACTTTGAGCAATCAGCCCCAGCATTTT. Its translation is CSARDTLSNQPQHF.

The chain carries TRBV5-1 and TRBJ2-1; 8 positions match TRBD2. CDR1 is SGHRS, CDR2 YFSETQ, per germline. There are 18 residues in the CDR3. Trimming removed 4 bases from V and 4 bases from J; junction bases left unmatched: 16. CDR3 loop: CASSTTISPGTSYNEQFF. DNA of the CDR3: TGCGCCAGCAGCACAACGATATCCCCCGGGACTAGTTACAATGAGCAGTTCTTC.

The chain employs TRBV19 and TRBJ2-5; TRBD2 might be the D (6 bases). Trimming stripped 3 bases from V and 9 bases from J, with 14 bases between. CDR3 length equals 13 residues. CDR1 and CDR2 from the germline V gene are LNHDA and SQIVND (reference sequence). In nucleotides, the CDR3 is TGTGCCAGTAGTATGAGAAAAGGAGGGGCCCAGTACTTC. Its protein product is CASSMRKGGAQYF. Full variable domain (remainder filled in from reference TRBV19 and TRBJ2-5): DGGITQSPKYLFRKEGQNVTLSCEQNLNHDAMYWYRQDPGQGLRLIYYSQIVNDFQKGDIAEGYSVSREKKESFPLTVTSAQKNPTAFYLCASSMRKGGAQYFGPGTRLLVL.

The chain employs TRBV3-1 and TRBJ1-2, with D possibly matching TRBD1 (5 bases). The CDR3 totals 16 residues. Per the germline V gene, CDR1 is LGHDT and CDR2 is YNNKEL (reference sequence). Trimming removed 0 bases at V and 4 bases at J, with 15 bases between. The CDR3 DNA sequence: TGTGCCAGCAGCCAAGATTCTGCAGGGAGCTTCTATGGCTACACCTTC. This encodes CASSQDSAGSFYGYTF. Complete variable domain (other parts from reference TRBV3-1 and TRBJ1-2): DTAVSQTPKYLVTQMGNDKSIKCEQNLGHDTMYWYKQDSKKFLKIMFSYNNKELIINETVPNRFSPKSPDKAHLNLHINSLELGDSAVYFCASSQDSAGSFYGYTFGSGTRLTVV.

This clonotype has at least ten counts. The chain carries TRBV24-1 and TRBJ2-1; 7 positions match TRBD1. CDR1 is KGHDR and CDR2 is SFDVKD in the germline V gene. The trim removed 2 bases at V and 6 bases at J, leaving 3 bases unmatched. The CDR3 runs 14 residues. The CDR3 DNA reads as TGTGCCACCAGTGATTGGGACAGAATCAATGAGCAGTTCTTC. Encoded protein: CATSDWDRINEQFF.

The V call is TRBV10-2, the J call TRBJ1-1; D not resolved. The CDR3 covers 12 residues. Per the germline V gene, CDR1 is WSHSY and CDR2 is SAAADI. V lost 8 bases and J lost 4, with 11 bases in between. Here the CDR3 reads CASSGSGTEAFF. CDR3 bases: TGCGCCAGCTCGGGGTCAGGCACTGAAGCTTTCTTT.

This clonotype has only a few counts. The chain is built from TRBV20-1 and TRBJ2-5, with TRBD2 matching 10 bases. The CDR3 consists of 16 residues. From germline, CDR1 is DFQATT and CDR2 SNEGSKA (reference sequence). V lost 3 bases and J lost 5; bases outside the gene matches: 12. CDR3 nucleotides: TGCAGTGCTAGCCTCCTCCCTAGCGGGGGCGGGGAGACCCAGTACTTC. This sequence encodes CSASLLPSGGGETQYF.

CDR3 protein: CATEQGGQGDNEQFF. The CDR3 nucleotides read TGTGCCACCGAACAGGGGGGACAGGGGGATAATGAGCAGTTCTTC. The J gene is TRBJ2-1, the V gene TRBV10-3; TRBD1 aligns across 11 bases. Losses at the gene ends were 10 bases for V and 7 bases for J; bases not matched to a gene: 12. CDR1 is ENHRY and CDR2 is SYGVKD in the germline V gene. The CDR3 spans 15 residues.

The V and J genes are TRBV5-6 and TRBJ1-4, with TRBD1 matching 8 bases. From germline, CDR1 is SGHDT and CDR2 YYEEEE. The CDR3 sequence is 14 residues long. V lost 3 bases to trimming and J lost 10 bases; unmatched junction nucleotides: 8. CDR3 nucleotide sequence: TGTGCCAGCAGCTACCTAGGACAGGGAGGAAAACTGTTTTTT. Translating gives CASSYLGQGGKLFF.

This clonotype came up many times. The chain uses TRBV12-3 or TRBV12-4 and TRBJ2-5; a weak D match, TRBD1 (6 bases). V gave up 2 bases and J gave up 2 bases, with 12 bases separating them. This CDR3 contains 15 residues. The CDR3 region is CASSLRQGRQETQYF. In nucleotides, the CDR3 is TGTGCCAGCAGTTTAAGGCAGGGGCGACAAGAGACCCAGTACTTC.

DNA of the CDR3: TGTGCCAGCAGCCCGAGGTCGGGGGACGAGCAGTACTTC. Encoded protein: CASSPRSGDEQYF. The chain is built from TRBV7-9 and TRBJ2-7; D perhaps matches TRBD2 (6 bases). From germline, CDR1 is SEHNR and CDR2 FQNEAQ (reference sequence). This CDR3 is 13 amino acids long. The ends were cut back, 5 bases at V and 5 bases at J, with 13 bases in the middle.

The chain joins TRBV6-1 to TRBJ1-5; D is undetermined. Germline V gene data show CDR1 as MNHNS and CDR2 as SASEGT. The CDR3 spans 14 residues. V lost 3 bases to trimming and J lost 5 bases, with 11 bases between them. Here the CDR3 reads CASSESGSDQPQHF. The CDR3 DNA sequence: TGTGCCAGCAGTGAGTCAGGATCCGATCAGCCCCAGCATTTT.

This clonotype has just one count. This rearrangement joins TRBV5-1 to TRBJ2-3; 10 nucleotides align to TRBD1. The CDR3 has 16 residues. Trimming took 4 bases from V and 6 from J; bases not matched to a gene: 11. The germline V gene encodes CDR1 SGHRS and CDR2 YFSETQ. The CDR3 DNA sequence: TGCGCCAGCAGCCTGACGGGACAGGGGCCCCCCGATACGCAGTATTTT. The encoded protein is CASSLTGQGPPDTQYF.

This clonotype was seen ten or more times. The CDR3 region has the DNA TGTGCCAGCAGCTTAGCAGCGGGGTCCTATAATTCACCCCTCCACTTT. Protein product: CASSLAAGSYNSPLHF. This chain connects TRBV7-2 to TRBJ1-6; D gene uncertain. The germline gives CDR1 SGHTA, CDR2 FQGNSA. The V end was cut by 0 bases, the J end by 1 base, with 7 bases between. The CDR3 extends over 16 amino acids.

This clonotype was seen many times. The chain combines TRBV5-1 with TRBJ2-5; 9 nucleotides align to TRBD1. The V and J ends lost 7 bases and 2 bases, in that order; junction bases with no gene match: 3. Germline-derived CDR1 and CDR2 are SGHRS and YFSETQ. There are 13 residues in the CDR3. CDR3 loop: CASGTGMQETQYF. The CDR3 DNA sequence: TGCGCCAGCGGGACAGGGATGCAAGAGACCCAGTACTTC.

This sequence joins TRBV14 and TRBJ2-1; 9 bases match TRBD2. The CDR3 runs 19 residues. V lost 0 bases and J lost 3; bases outside the gene matches: 12. Germline V gene lookup returns CDR1 SGHDN and CDR2 FVKESK. CDR3 amino acids: CASSQDQRRGRAFYNEQFF. The CDR3 DNA sequence: TGTGCCAGCAGCCAAGATCAGCGTCGCGGGAGGGCCTTCTACAATGAGCAGTTCTTC.

This clonotype was counted many times. The CDR3 nucleotides are TGCGCCAGCAGCTTGGCAGGGTTGGGCGATGGCTACACCTTC. Translating it yields CASSLAGLGDGYTF. The J gene is TRBJ1-2, the V gene TRBV5-1; a weak D match, TRBD1 (5 bases). CDR3 size: 14 residues. V dropped 0 bases and J dropped 6 bases, with 12 bases sitting between them. Germline V CDR1 and CDR2: SGHRS, YFSETQ.

Many counts were recorded for this clonotype. The V and J genes are TRBV4-1 and TRBJ2-7; 7 bases are shared with TRBD2. The CDR3 sequence is 15 residues long. V was pared by 0 bases and J by 2 bases, with 4 bases of the junction left unmatched. Germline values: CDR1 MGHRA, CDR2 YSYEKL. The CDR3 nucleotides are TGCGCCAGCAGCCAAGATCTGAGCGGGACCTACGAGCAGTACTTC. This encodes CASSQDLSGTYEQYF.

This clonotype was detected only a few times. The rearrangement joins TRBV20-1 to TRBJ1-2; D is unclear. CDR3 size: 12 residues. Germline CDR1 is DFQATT and CDR2 is SNEGSKA (reference sequence). Trimming removed 6 bases at V and 4 bases at J, with 12 bases between. CDR3 protein: CSASPAGYGYTF. The CDR3 DNA reads TGCAGTGCCTCCCCGGCAGGCTATGGCTACACCTTC.

V is TRBV10-2 and J is TRBJ2-7, with D perhaps TRBD1 or TRBD2 (5 bases each). V dropped 8 bases and J dropped 4 bases, with 27 bases sitting between them. The CDR3 is 17 residues long. CDR1 is WSHSY, CDR2 SAAADI, per germline. For the CDR3, the DNA is TGCGCCAGCTCTCGGGTGTCAAGTAAAAGGGACGCGTACGAGCAGTACTTC. Its translation is CASSRVSSKRDAYEQYF.

This chain joins TRBV6-5 and TRBJ2-7; D call uncertain. Per germline, CDR1 MNHEY and CDR2 SVGAGI. Trimming pared 5 bases from V and 3 bases from J, leaving 14 bases between. There are 14 residues in the CDR3. The CDR3 DNA follows: TGTGCCAGCAGTCACCGACCGGCCCGCTACGAGCAGTACTTC. Protein: CASSHRPARYEQYF.

The chain recombines TRBV6-1 with TRBJ2-5; D perhaps matches TRBD2 (7 bases). The CDR3 loop spans 19 amino acids. Germline-derived CDR1 and CDR2 are MNHNS and SASEGT. V lost 8 bases to trimming and J lost 1 base, with 29 bases between them. CDR3 protein: CASQSLGGTTYPIQETQYF. CDR3 coding DNA: TGTGCCAGCCAGAGTTTGGGAGGGACAACTTACCCGATCCAAGAGACCCAGTACTTC.

This sequence joins TRBV5-1 and TRBJ2-7; TRBD2 matches at 13 bases. The CDR3 totals 15 residues. Looked up from germline, CDR1 is SGHRS and CDR2 is YFSETQ. V dropped 0 bases and J dropped 7; count of bases not matched to a gene: 4. CDR3 sequence: CASSLGGTSGKEQYF. DNA of the CDR3: TGCGCCAGCAGCTTGGGGGGGACTAGCGGGAAGGAGCAGTACTTC. Full variable domain (remainder filled in from reference TRBV5-1 and TRBJ2-7): KAGVTQTPRYLIKTRGQQVTLSCSPISGHRSVSWYQQTPGQGLQFLFEYFSETQRNKGNFPGRFSGRQFSNSRSEMNVSTLELGDSALYLCASSLGGTSGKEQYFGPGTRLTVT.

This clonotype occurred many times. The chain couples TRBV5-1 to TRBJ2-1, with D perhaps given as TRBD1 or TRBD2 (5 bases each). V was pared by 0 bases and J by 0 bases, with 16 bases between. CDR1 is SGHRS and CDR2 is YFSETQ in the germline V gene. The CDR3 length is 18 residues. Here the CDR3 reads CASSLADVGPSSYNEQFF. CDR3 DNA: TGCGCCAGCAGCTTGGCCGACGTGGGACCTAGCTCCTACAATGAGCAGTTCTTC.

This clonotype was seen ten or more times. V and J are TRBV7-2 and TRBJ2-7; D gene uncertain. Germline assignment: CDR1 SGHTA and CDR2 FQGNSA. CDR3 size: 13 residues. The V gene lost 6 bases and the J gene lost 0 bases, with 9 bases spanning the gap. Here the CDR3 DNA reads TGTGCCAGCAGACCTGCAAGCTCCTACGAGCAGTACTTC. It translates to CASRPASSYEQYF.

The chain carries TRBV20-1 and TRBJ2-1; D is uncertain. Germline V gene data show CDR1 as DFQATT and CDR2 as SNEGSKA (reference sequence). Trimming shortened V by 5 bases and J by 2 bases, and 13 bases separated the two germline ends. The CDR3 runs to 14 residues. CDR3: CSAPRGKTYNEQFF. In DNA, the CDR3 is TGCAGTGCTCCCCGTGGAAAGACCTACAATGAGCAGTTCTTC.

The CDR3 spells CSVEGLDRGSYGYTF. Written as DNA, the CDR3 is TGCAGCGTTGAAGGCCTCGACAGGGGCAGCTATGGCTACACCTTC. This chain uses TRBV29-1 with TRBJ1-2; 8 bases match TRBD1. Germline lookup yields CDR1 SQVTM and CDR2 ANQGSEA. This CDR3 has 15 residues. Germline trimming cut 1 base from V and 4 bases from J; bases unmatched to any gene: 8.

The gene calls are TRBV6-1 and TRBJ1-2; 12 bases align to TRBD1. Germline CDR1 MNHNS, CDR2 SASEGT. J gave up 0 bases and V 6 bases, and 5 bases lay outside the gene matches. The CDR3 length is 16 residues. CDR3 amino acids: CASSAGTGGSNYGYTF. In DNA form, the CDR3 reads TGTGCCAGCAGCGCCGGGACAGGGGGCTCTAACTATGGCTACACCTTC.

This clonotype was seen at least ten times. V gene TRBV7-9 combines with J gene TRBJ1-5; a possible D gene is TRBD1 (6 bases). Trimming removed 1 base from V and 2 bases from J, with 15 bases in between. Germline assignment: CDR1 SEHNR and CDR2 FQNEAQ (reference sequence). CDR3 length: 17 amino acids. CDR3 in amino acids: CASSLVGAGPGNQPQHF. The CDR3 nucleotides read TGTGCCAGCAGCTTAGTGGGGGCAGGGCCCGGCAATCAGCCCCAGCATTTT. The entire variable domain, with the rest obtained from reference TRBV7-9 and TRBJ1-5, is as follows: DTGVSQNPRHKITKRGQNVTFRCDPISEHNRLYWYRQTLGQGPEFLTYFQNEAQLEKSRLLSDRFSAERPKGSFSTLEIQRTEQGDSAMYLCASSLVGAGPGNQPQHFGDGTRLSIL.

This clonotype was observed a handful of times. The chain couples TRBV5-4 to TRBJ2-2, with TRBD1 matching over 9 bases. The CDR3 contains 15 residues. Germline values: CDR1 SGHNT, CDR2 YYREEE (reference sequence). V was pared by 4 bases and J by 4 bases, with 5 bases of the junction left unmatched. The CDR3 protein is CASSLDRGSTGELFF. CDR3 coding DNA: TGTGCCAGCAGCCTGGACAGGGGATCCACCGGGGAGCTGTTTTTT. The full variable domain, its missing parts supplied by reference TRBV5-4 and TRBJ2-2, is ETGVTQSPTHLIKTRGQQVTLRCSSQSGHNTVSWYQQALGQGPQFIFQYYREEENGRGNFPPRFSGLQFPNYSSELNVNALELDDSALYLCASSLDRGSTGELFFGEGSRLTVL.

The DNA for the CDR3 is TGTGCCAGTAGTGAGCGCGATACGCAGTATTTT. Protein product: CASSERDTQYF. This chain joins TRBV19 and TRBJ2-3; D uncertain. The CDR3 runs 11 residues. The germline V and J ends were trimmed by 5 bases and 6 bases, with 6 bases remaining between them. The germline V gene has CDR1 LNHDA and CDR2 SQIVND (reference sequence).